This T cell receptor (beta chain) was retrieved from a study of control samples from healthy donors and cancer patients. J was trimmed by 0 bases and V by 0 bases; bases with no gene match: 8. There are 19 residues in the CDR3. In germline, CDR1 is LGHNT, CDR2 FRNRAP. Some clones are missing from TCRdb's copy, which holds only in-frame ones; the method was immunoSEQ multiplex PCR. Among about 82,000 clones listed, about 87% were seen once. Sequences were obtained from blood. The chain has TRBV12-5 and TRBJ2-4; 10 bases are shared with TRBD2. The TCR originated in a man over 45 in good health. The CDR3 DNA sequence: TGTGCTAGTGGTTTGGTACAGCGGGGGGGCCTTCTAGCCAAAAACATTCAGTACTTC. It yields the protein CASGLVQRGGLLAKNIQYF.